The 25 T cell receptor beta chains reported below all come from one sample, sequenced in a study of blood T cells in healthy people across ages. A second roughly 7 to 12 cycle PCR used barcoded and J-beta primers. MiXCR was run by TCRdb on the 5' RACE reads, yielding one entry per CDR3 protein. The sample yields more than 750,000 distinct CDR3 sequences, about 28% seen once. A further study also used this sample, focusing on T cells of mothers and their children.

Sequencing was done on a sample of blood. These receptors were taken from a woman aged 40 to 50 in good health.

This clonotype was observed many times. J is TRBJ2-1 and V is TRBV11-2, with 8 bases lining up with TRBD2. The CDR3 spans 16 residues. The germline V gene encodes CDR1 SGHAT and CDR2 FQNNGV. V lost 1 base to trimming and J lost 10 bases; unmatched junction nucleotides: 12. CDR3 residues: CASSLVGTSRGSEQFF. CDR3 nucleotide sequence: TGTGCCAGCAGCTTAGTAGGGACTAGTCGCGGGTCAGAGCAGTTCTTC.

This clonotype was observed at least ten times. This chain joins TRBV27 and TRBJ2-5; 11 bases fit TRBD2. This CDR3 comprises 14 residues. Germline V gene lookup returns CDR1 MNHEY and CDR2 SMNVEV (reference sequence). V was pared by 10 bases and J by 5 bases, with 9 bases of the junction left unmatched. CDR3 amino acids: CATRPSGGRETQYF. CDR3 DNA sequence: TGTGCCACACGTCCTAGCGGGGGGAGGGAGACCCAGTACTTC.

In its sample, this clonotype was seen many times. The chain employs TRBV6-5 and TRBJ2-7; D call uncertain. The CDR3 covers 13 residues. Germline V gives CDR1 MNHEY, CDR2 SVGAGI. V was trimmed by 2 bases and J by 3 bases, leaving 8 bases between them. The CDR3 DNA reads TGTGCCAGCAGTTACGGGGAATTCTACGAGCAGTACTTC. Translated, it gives CASSYGEFYEQYF.

This CDR3 is CASSFSRGASYEQYF. The CDR3 DNA sequence: TGTGCCAGCAGCTTCTCGCGGGGGGCCTCCTACGAGCAGTACTTC. The rearrangement joins TRBV7-2 to TRBJ2-4; 8 bases fit TRBD2. The closer fit of TRBJ2-7 to the DNA end suggests the J call may be wrong. Germline loops: CDR1 SGHTA, CDR2 FQGNSA. CDR3 length equals 15 residues.

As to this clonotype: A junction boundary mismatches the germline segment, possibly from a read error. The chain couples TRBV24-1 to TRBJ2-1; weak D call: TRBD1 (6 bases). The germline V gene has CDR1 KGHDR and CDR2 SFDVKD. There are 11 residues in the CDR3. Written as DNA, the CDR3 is TGTGCCACTTCAGGGGTCAATGAGCGGTTCTTC. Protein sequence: CATSGVNERFF.

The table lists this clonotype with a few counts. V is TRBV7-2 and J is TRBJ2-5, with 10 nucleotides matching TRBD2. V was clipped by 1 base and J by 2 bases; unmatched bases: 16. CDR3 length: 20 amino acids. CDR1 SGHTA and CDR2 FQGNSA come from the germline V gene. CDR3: CASSLVSASGGTRRQETQYF. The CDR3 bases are TGTGCCAGCAGCTTAGTTAGTGCTAGCGGGGGTACTAGGAGGCAAGAGACCCAGTACTTC.

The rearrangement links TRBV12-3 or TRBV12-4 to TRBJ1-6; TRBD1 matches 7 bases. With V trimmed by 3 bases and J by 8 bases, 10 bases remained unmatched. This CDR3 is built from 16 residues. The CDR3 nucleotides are TGTGCCAGCAGTTTCGGGCAGGGGGTTAAGGATTCACCCCTCCACTTT. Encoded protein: CASSFGQGVKDSPLHF.

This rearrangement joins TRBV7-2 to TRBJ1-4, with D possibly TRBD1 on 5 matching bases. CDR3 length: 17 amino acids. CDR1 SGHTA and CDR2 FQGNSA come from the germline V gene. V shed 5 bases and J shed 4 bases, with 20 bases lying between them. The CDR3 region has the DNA TGTGCCAGCAGCACCGGGACGCTACTGGGGGGTAATGAAAAACTGTTTTTT. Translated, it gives CASSTGTLLGGNEKLFF.

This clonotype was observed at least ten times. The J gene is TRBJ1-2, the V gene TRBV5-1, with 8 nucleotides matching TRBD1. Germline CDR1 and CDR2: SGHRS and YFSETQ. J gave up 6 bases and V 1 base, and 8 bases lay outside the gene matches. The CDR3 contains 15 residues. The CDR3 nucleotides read TGCGCCAGCAGCTTGACCGGGACAGGATTTAATGGCTACACCTTC. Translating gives CASSLTGTGFNGYTF.

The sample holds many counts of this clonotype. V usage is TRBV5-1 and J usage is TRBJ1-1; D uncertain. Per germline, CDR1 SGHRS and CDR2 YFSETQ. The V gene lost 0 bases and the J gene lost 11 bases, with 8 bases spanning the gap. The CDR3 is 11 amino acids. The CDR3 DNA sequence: TGCGCCAGCAGCTTGGAAGATCACGCTTTCTTT. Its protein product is CASSLEDHAFF.

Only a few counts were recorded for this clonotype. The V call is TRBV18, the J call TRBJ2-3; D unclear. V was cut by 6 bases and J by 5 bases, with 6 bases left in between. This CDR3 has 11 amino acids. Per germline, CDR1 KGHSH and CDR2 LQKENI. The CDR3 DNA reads TGTGCCAGCTCTACATTAGATACGCAGTATTTT. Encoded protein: CASSTLDTQYF.

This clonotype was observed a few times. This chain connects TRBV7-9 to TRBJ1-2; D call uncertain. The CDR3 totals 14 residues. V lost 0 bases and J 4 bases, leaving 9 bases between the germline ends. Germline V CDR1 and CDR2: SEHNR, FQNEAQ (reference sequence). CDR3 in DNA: TGTGCCAGCAGCTTAGCTCCGGGTTTCTATGGCTACACCTTC. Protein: CASSLAPGFYGYTF.

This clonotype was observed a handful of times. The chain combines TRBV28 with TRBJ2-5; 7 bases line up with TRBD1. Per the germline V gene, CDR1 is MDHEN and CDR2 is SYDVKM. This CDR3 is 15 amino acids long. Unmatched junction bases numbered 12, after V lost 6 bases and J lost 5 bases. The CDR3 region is CASSSDRDSRETQYF. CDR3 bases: TGTGCCAGCAGCTCTGACAGGGACAGCCGCGAGACCCAGTACTTC.

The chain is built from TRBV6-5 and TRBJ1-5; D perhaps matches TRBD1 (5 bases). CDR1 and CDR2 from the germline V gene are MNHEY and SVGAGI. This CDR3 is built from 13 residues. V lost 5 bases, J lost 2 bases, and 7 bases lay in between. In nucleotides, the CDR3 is TGTGCCAGCAGTACACAGGGCAATCAGCCCCAGCATTTT. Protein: CASSTQGNQPQHF.

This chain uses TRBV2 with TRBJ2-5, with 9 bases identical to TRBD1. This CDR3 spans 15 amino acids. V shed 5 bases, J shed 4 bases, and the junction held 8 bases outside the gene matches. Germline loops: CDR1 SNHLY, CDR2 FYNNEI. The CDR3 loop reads CASSKGQGERETQYF. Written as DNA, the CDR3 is TGTGCCAGCAGTAAGGGACAGGGTGAGAGAGAGACCCAGTACTTC. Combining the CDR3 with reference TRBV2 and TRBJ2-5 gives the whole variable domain EPEVTQTPSHQVTQMGQEVILRCVPISNHLYFYWYRQILGQKVEFLVSFYNNEISEKSEIFDDQFSVERPDGSNFTLKIRSTKLEDSAMYFCASSKGQGERETQYFGPGTRLLVL.

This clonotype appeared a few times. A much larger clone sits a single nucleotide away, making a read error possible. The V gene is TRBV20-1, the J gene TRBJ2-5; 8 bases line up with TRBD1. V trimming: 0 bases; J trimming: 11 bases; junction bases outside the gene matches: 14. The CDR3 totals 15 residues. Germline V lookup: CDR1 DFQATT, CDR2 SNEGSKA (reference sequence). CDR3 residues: CSARDPWTGSYEQYF. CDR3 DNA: TGCAGTGCTAGAGATCCGTGGACAGGGAGCTATGAGCAGTACTTC.

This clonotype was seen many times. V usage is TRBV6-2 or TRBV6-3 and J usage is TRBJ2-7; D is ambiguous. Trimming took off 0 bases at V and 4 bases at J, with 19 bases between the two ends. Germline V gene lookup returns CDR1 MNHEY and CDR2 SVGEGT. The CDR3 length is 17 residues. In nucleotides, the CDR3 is TGTGCCAGCAGTTACTCGATGCGTGTGGGCGCCGCTTACGAGCAGTACTTC. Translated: CASSYSMRVGAAYEQYF.

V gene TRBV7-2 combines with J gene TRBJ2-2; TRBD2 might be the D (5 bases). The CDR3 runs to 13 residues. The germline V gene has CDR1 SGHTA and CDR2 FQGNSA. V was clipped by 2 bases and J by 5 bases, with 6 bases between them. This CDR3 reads CASSLWETGELFF. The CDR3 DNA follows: TGTGCCAGCAGCTTATGGGAGACCGGGGAGCTGTTTTTT. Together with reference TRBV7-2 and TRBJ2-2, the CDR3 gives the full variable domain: GAGVSQSPSNKVTEKGKDVELRCDPISGHTALYWYRQSLGQGLEFLIYFQGNSAPDKSGLPSDRFSAERTGGSVSTLTIQRTQQEDSAVYLCASSLWETGELFFGEGSRLTVL.

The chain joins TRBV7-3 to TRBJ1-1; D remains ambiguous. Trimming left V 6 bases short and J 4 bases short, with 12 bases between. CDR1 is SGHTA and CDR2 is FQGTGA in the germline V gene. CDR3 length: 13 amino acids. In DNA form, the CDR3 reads TGTGCCAGCAGATTGAAGGGCGGCACTGAAGCTTTCTTT. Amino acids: CASRLKGGTEAFF.

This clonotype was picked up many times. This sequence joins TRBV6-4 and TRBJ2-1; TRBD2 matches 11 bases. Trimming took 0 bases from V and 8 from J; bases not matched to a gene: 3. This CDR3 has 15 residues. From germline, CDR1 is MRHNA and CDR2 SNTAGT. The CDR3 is CASSDSSGGVDEQFF. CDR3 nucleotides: TGTGCCAGCAGTGACTCTAGCGGGGGGGTCGATGAGCAGTTCTTC.

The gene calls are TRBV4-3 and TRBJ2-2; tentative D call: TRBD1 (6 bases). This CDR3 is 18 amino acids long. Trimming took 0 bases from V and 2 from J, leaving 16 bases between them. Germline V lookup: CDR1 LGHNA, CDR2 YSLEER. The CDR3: CASSQETHRAFNTGELFF. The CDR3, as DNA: TGCGCCAGCAGCCAAGAAACGCACAGGGCCTTCAACACCGGGGAGCTGTTTTTT.

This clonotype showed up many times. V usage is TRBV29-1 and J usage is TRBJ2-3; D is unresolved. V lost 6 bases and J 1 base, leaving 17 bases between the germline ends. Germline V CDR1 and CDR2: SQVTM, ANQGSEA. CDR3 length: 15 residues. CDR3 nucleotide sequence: TGCAGCGTGGACCCCCTTGCCGAAGGCACAGATACGCAGTATTTT. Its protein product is CSVDPLAEGTDTQYF.

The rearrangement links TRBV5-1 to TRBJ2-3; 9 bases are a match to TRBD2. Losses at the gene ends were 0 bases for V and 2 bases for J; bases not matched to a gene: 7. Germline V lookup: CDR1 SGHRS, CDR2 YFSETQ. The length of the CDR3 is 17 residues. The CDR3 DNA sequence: TGCGCCAGCAGCTTGGGTCCTGAGCGGGGGGACACAGATACGCAGTATTTT. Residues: CASSLGPERGDTDTQYF.

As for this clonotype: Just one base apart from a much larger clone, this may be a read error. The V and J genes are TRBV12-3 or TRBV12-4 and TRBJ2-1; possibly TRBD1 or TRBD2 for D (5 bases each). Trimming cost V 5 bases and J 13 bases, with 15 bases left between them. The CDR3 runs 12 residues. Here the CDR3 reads CASSPTGGPQFF. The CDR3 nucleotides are TGTGCCAGCAGTCCGACTGGGGGACCCCAGTTCTTC.

The CDR3 here is CASSFPDRGSGYTF. CDR3 in DNA: TGTGCCAGCAGTTTCCCCGACAGGGGGTCTGGCTACACCTTC. The V and J genes are TRBV28 and TRBJ1-2; 9 nucleotides align to TRBD1. The V gene end was trimmed by 3 bases and the J gene end by 7 bases; junction bases not matched to a gene: 6. The CDR3 consists of 14 residues. Germline CDR1 is MDHEN and CDR2 is SYDVKM.